This paragraph reports one T cell receptor beta chain. Its antigen specificity is not known. Nothing much larger sits one base from this clone, and base qualities are not available. The donors were healthy, HIV-negative adults who had no recently reported acute infections or vaccinations. All donors were Caucasian adults living in Nashville, Tennessee, USA. CD4+ T cells were enriched through magnetic negative selection, after which naive cells were positively selected on CD45RA and the remaining negative fraction served as the memory subset. After blood collection by leukapheresis, PBMCs were isolated using Ficoll-Histopaque density gradient centrifugation and then cryopreserved in the vapor phase of liquid nitrogen. Analytical flow cytometry was used to check the purity and quantity of every magnetically sorted T cell population. From each sorted fraction, genomic DNA was isolated and quantified by UV absorbance on a Nanodrop 2000c.

The CDR3 runs 15 residues from the cysteine to the phenylalanine. Only the CDR3 DNA is retained, 45 bases long and in frame from the first base. V was cut back by 3 bases and J by 0 bases, leaving a gap of 8 bases between them. The germline V gene specifies SGHTA as CDR1 and FQGNSA as CDR2. This entry belongs to a study of shared clonotypes between healthy human individuals (dated by TCRdb to about 2020). Regarding the research as a whole: The cohort included three men and a couple of women between 18 and 49 years of age. Leukapheresis yielded between about 0.94 and 10 billion PBMCs per donor. To increase sequencing depth and limit assay-specific biases, different laboratories used diverse techniques to prepare libraries and sequence TCR repertoires. For each donor, CD4 naive and CD4 memory were each run on three plates, CD8 naive on two plates, and CD8 memory on one plate. To estimate repertoire size and how much clonotype sharing occurs between individuals, the study deeply sequenced the blood TCR repertoires of several healthy adults.

Using the deep immunoSEQ assay, TCR CDR3 regions were amplified from genomic DNA by multiplex PCR. For each cell subset, the extracted genomic DNA was distributed evenly across all wells of several immunoSEQ 96-well plates, and each plate served as one replicate. For sorted subsets, approximately 190 ng genomic DNA, equal to 30,000 or so T cell genomes, was loaded into each replicate PCR. Purified libraries were quantified with a Qubit 3.0 fluorometer, sized on a Bioanalyzer 2100, and re-quantified with the KAPA Library Quantification kit. A separate single-read 150-cycle Illumina NextSeq 550 flow cell was used to sequence each immunoSEQ 96-well plate. In the paper's pipeline: Because the immunoSEQ output held only junctional sequences and lacked quality scores, the filtering could not match the filtering applied to full-length reads. Sequences were annotated with PyIR, a Python wrapper for IgBLAST v1.9, and V/J genes and CDR3 were assigned using IMGT germline references. Reads were filtered out if the reads had weak V/J assignments (E-value above 1e-6), no CDR3, stop codons, out-of-frame junctions, or ambiguous translated residues. V3J clonotypes were defined as sequences sharing an identical inferred V gene, J gene, and CDR3 amino acid sequence. To compute the percentage overlap between repertoires, the number of shared unique clonotypes was divided by the size of the smaller repertoire. Richness of each repertoire was evaluated using RTK rarefaction, the Chao1 estimator, and Recon v2.1 estimates of unobserved clonotypes. For all TCRbeta clonotypes obtained by the gDNA method from a few donors, generation probabilities were computed with OLGA. TCRdb re-hosts the immuneACCESS table, in-frame sequences only. Its copies lack some clones; in the studies checked, an unresolved V gene accounts for under half of them, and the cause for the rest is not known. D and trimming come from the DNA, and the V and J calls and clone size come from that table. This sample holds a few million clones; just over 90% were observed only once. About 0.39% of the sample belongs to the ten largest clones.

The full study reports these points: Rarefaction of sorted-subset datasets indicated incomplete sequencing despite the large sequencing depth. Larger estimated clonotype richness was generally found for naive subsets than for memory subsets. Based on pairwise subsampling, the degree of clonotype sharing among donors was expected to be affected by sequencing depth. Because the study included a small number of donors, the genetic and exposure-history diversity represented was limited. Around 5% of naive CD4, roughly 3.6% of naive CD8, around 2.3% of memory CD4, and approximately 0.4% of memory CD8 clonotypes were shared across a few donors. Sampling was restricted to blood, and TCR repertoires in tissues likely differ from the TCR repertoires found in blood. Compared with non-shared clonotypes, the clonotypes found in all four sorted-subset donors had higher generation probabilities.

The sequencing sample was made of naive CD4+ T cells from PBMCs. The meaning of the sample's cell subset or site label: CD45RA+ positively selected. Rearrangement joined TRBV7-2 to TRBJ2-2; too little of a D gene remains to name it. This receptor was taken from a man younger than 30 in good health. Some clones in this sample may be carry-over from other donors' samples. The CDR3 is CASSFGFANTGELFF. The nucleotides read TGTGCCAGCAGCTTCGGGTTCGCGAACACCGGGGAGCTGTTTTTT.